The 21 T cell receptor beta chains listed next were all sequenced from one sample in a study of T cell responses to AZD1222 COVID-19 vaccine. Libraries were prepared by immunoSEQ multiplex PCR; TCRdb keeps only in-frame clonotypes and omits some of them. The sample records fewer than 150,000 clones, 87% being singletons. The material was peripheral blood, obtained on day 0 of AZD1222 vaccination. The receptors shown here come from an adult in good health.

CDR3 sequence: CASSPSPGLETEAFF. The CDR3 nucleotides read TGTGCCAGCAGCCCAAGCCCTGGGCTAGAAACTGAAGCTTTCTTT. V gene TRBV7-6 combines with J gene TRBJ1-1; D call uncertain. CDR1 and CDR2 (germline): SGHVS, FNYEAQ. The V gene lost 5 bases and the J gene lost 5 bases, with 18 bases spanning the gap. The length of the CDR3 is 15 residues.

This chain uses TRBV4-1 with TRBJ2-7; D is possibly TRBD1 (6 bases). CDR1 is MGHRA and CDR2 is YSYEKL in the germline V gene. This CDR3 contains 15 residues. The ends were cut back, 0 bases at V and 5 bases at J, with 14 bases in the middle. As DNA, the CDR3 is TGCGCCAGCAGCCAAGAATTAGGTGGGGGCAACGAGCAGTACTTC. Protein product: CASSQELGGGNEQYF.

V gene TRBV7-2 combines with J gene TRBJ2-1, with D possibly being TRBD1 or TRBD2 (5 bases each). The CDR3 contains 13 residues. Between the trimmed V and J ends, which lost 5 bases and 12 bases, there was a span of 17 bases. Germline V gives CDR1 SGHTA, CDR2 FQGNSA. This CDR3 is CASSTPGRPGQFF. In DNA, the CDR3 is TGTGCCAGCAGCACCCCGGGACGACCTGGGCAGTTCTTC. The whole variable domain, remainder taken from reference TRBV7-2 and TRBJ2-1, is GAGVSQSPSNKVTEKGKDVELRCDPISGHTALYWYRQSLGQGLEFLIYFQGNSAPDKSGLPSDRFSAERTGGSVSTLTIQRTQQEDSAVYLCASSTPGRPGQFFGPGTRLTVL.

V and J are TRBV7-9 and TRBJ1-1, with no clear D. The V and J ends lost 2 bases and 1 base respectively, with 14 bases between them. Germline CDR1 and CDR2: SEHNR and FQNEAQ (reference sequence). CDR3 length equals 16 residues. The CDR3: CASSLKRSKGNTEAFF. CDR3 nucleotides: TGTGCCAGCAGCTTAAAAAGGTCAAAAGGGAACACTGAAGCTTTCTTT.

The rearrangement uses TRBV30 and TRBJ1-2, with D unresolved. This CDR3 comprises 15 residues. V lost 0 bases, J lost 2 bases, and 13 bases lay in between. Per germline, CDR1 GTSNPN and CDR2 SVGIG (reference sequence). This CDR3 is CAWSVRAGINYGYTF. CDR3 bases: TGTGCCTGGAGTGTACGCGCGGGGATCAACTATGGCTACACCTTC.

The V call is TRBV19, the J call TRBJ1-2; maybe TRBD1 (6 bases). The length of the CDR3 is 15 residues. Germline-derived CDR1 and CDR2 are LNHDA and SQIVND (reference sequence). V was cut by 4 bases and J by 1 base, with 13 bases left in between. The DNA of the CDR3 is TGTGCCAGTAGTAACGACAGGACGAGTAACTATGGCTACACCTTC. This translates into CASSNDRTSNYGYTF.

The chain is built from TRBV30 and TRBJ2-7; D not resolved. From germline, CDR1 is GTSNPN and CDR2 SVGIG (reference sequence). V was trimmed by 0 bases and J by 5 bases, leaving 5 bases between them. The CDR3 contains 11 residues. CDR3 sequence: CAWSVFDEQYF. Written as DNA, the CDR3 is TGTGCCTGGAGTGTGTTTGACGAGCAGTACTTC.

V usage is TRBV9 and J usage is TRBJ1-2, with 9 bases aligning to TRBD1. Germline V gives CDR1 SGDLS, CDR2 YYNGEE. The J segment lost 10 bases and the V segment lost 4 bases, leaving 5 bases of the junction unmatched. The CDR3 totals 12 residues. CDR3 DNA: TGTGCCAGCAGCCACTGGACAGGGGACTACACCTTC. This codes for CASSHWTGDYTF.

The rearrangement links TRBV3-1 (or the pseudogene TRBV3-2) to TRBJ2-1, with D possibly being TRBD2 (5 bases). Germline V CDR1 and CDR2: LGHDT, YNNKEL (reference sequence). The CDR3 covers 15 residues. V lost 1 base and J lost 4, with 11 bases in between. Here the CDR3 DNA reads TGTGCCAGCAGCCAAGTCGGGGTCGGTTACAATGAGCAGTTCTTC. Translating gives CASSQVGVGYNEQFF.

This clone was seen a handful of times. The chain is built from TRBV18 and TRBJ1-2; 7 bases line up with TRBD1. The CDR3 is 13 residues long. CDR1 and CDR2 from the germline V gene are KGHSH and LQKENI. The trim removed 6 bases at V and 3 bases at J, leaving 4 bases unmatched. The CDR3 DNA reads as TGTGCCAGCTCGCGAGGGACAGACTATGGCTACACCTTC. Translated: CASSRGTDYGYTF.

Ten or more counts support this clone. The gene calls are TRBV12-3 or TRBV12-4 and TRBJ1-6; D is ambiguous. V was pared by 1 base and J by 10 bases, with 5 bases between. CDR3 length: 12 amino acids. This chain's CDR3 is CASSLDSSPLHF. The DNA of the CDR3 is TGTGCCAGCAGTTTAGATTCGTCACCCCTCCACTTT.

The chain is built from TRBV5-4 and TRBJ2-1, with D unclear. The CDR3 is 14 amino acids. Germline V gene data show CDR1 as SGHNT and CDR2 as YYREEE (reference sequence). The germline V and J ends were trimmed by 1 base and 4 bases, with 9 bases remaining between them. The CDR3 DNA follows: TGTGCCAGCAGCTTGATTAGGGATTACAATGAGCAGTTCTTC. Amino acids: CASSLIRDYNEQFF.

CDR3 in amino acids: CASSLSIQPHTGELFF. CDR3 bases: TGTGCCAGCAGTTTATCGATCCAGCCCCACACCGGGGAGCTGTTTTTT. The chain joins TRBV27 to TRBJ2-2; the D is unclear. V shed 0 bases and J shed 3 bases, with 11 bases lying between them. CDR1 and CDR2 from the germline V gene are MNHEY and SMNVEV (reference sequence). This CDR3 spans 16 amino acids.

The rearrangement links TRBV15 to TRBJ1-5; D is ambiguous. Germline V gene lookup returns CDR1 LNHNV and CDR2 YYDKDF (reference sequence). Trimming removed 0 bases from V and 2 bases from J, with 8 bases in between. The CDR3 consists of 15 residues. CDR3: CATSRDWAGNQPQHF. CDR3 coding DNA: TGTGCCACCAGCAGAGACTGGGCAGGCAATCAGCCCCAGCATTTT.

Comments on this clone: Different DNA sequences within this sample yield the same CDR3. The chain uses TRBV5-1 and TRBJ1-5, with 10 bases matching TRBD1. V shed 2 bases, J shed 7 bases, and the junction held 3 bases outside the gene matches. In germline, CDR1 is SGHRS, CDR2 YFSETQ. The CDR3 covers 14 residues. CDR3 sequence (DNA): TGCGCCAGCAGCTTCGGACAGGGGGACCAGCCCCAGCATTTT. Translated: CASSFGQGDQPQHF.

The rearrangement uses TRBV5-1 and TRBJ2-3; D unresolved. Germline V CDR1 and CDR2: SGHRS, YFSETQ. Trimming took off 0 bases at V and 6 bases at J, with 2 bases between the two ends. There are 11 residues in the CDR3. The CDR3 coding sequence is TGCGCCAGCAGCTTGGAGGATACGCAGTATTTT. Residues: CASSLEDTQYF.

V and J are TRBV5-8 and TRBJ1-2; possible D gene TRBD1, 6 bases. Between the trimmed V and J ends, which lost 5 bases and 7 bases, there was a span of 18 bases. Germline loops: CDR1 SGHTS, CDR2 YDEGEE. The CDR3 is 14 residues long. The chain's CDR3 is CASSSPDRRGGYTF. As DNA, the CDR3 is TGTGCCAGCAGTTCCCCCGACAGGAGGGGTGGCTACACCTTC.

This clone showed up just once. The chain combines TRBV6-2 or TRBV6-3 with TRBJ2-5; TRBD1 matches at 8 bases. The CDR3 runs 14 residues. Germline V gene data show CDR1 as MNHEY and CDR2 as SVGEGT. Losses at the gene ends were 4 bases for V and 5 bases for J; bases not matched to a gene: 6. CDR3 nucleotides: TGTGCCAGCAGTTCGGACAGGGCCGGGGAGACCCAGTACTTC. Its translation: CASSSDRAGETQYF.

This chain links TRBV6-6 with TRBJ1-2; 8 bases are a match to TRBD1. J lost 8 bases, V lost 8 bases, and 10 bases had no gene match. Germline values: CDR1 MNHNY, CDR2 SVGAGI (reference sequence). CDR3 length equals 13 residues. CDR3 DNA sequence: TGTGCCAGCCAACCTGCAGGGGGCGACGGCTACACCTTC. Its protein is CASQPAGGDGYTF.

The V call is TRBV5-4, the J call TRBJ2-3; 13 nucleotides align to TRBD2. The ends lost 4 bases at V and 6 bases at J; junction bases unmatched: 5. The CDR3 has 15 residues. Per the germline V gene, CDR1 is SGHNT and CDR2 is YYREEE (reference sequence). Written as DNA, the CDR3 is TGTGCCAGCAGCGCACTAGCGGGGGGGCCGGATACGCAGTATTTT. It yields the protein CASSALAGGPDTQYF.

The rearrangement links TRBV5-1 to TRBJ1-6, with TRBD1 matching 7 bases. There are 16 residues in the CDR3. V dropped 5 bases and J dropped 7; count of bases not matched to a gene: 12. The germline gives CDR1 SGHRS, CDR2 YFSETQ. CDR3 sequence: CASSRVYGTENSPLHF. The CDR3 nucleotides are TGCGCCAGCAGTCGGGTTTACGGGACAGAAAATTCACCCCTCCACTTT.